The 18 T cell receptor beta chains below come from one sample, sequenced in a study of CD8 T cells in ankylosing spondylitis. No antigen has been identified for these receptors. In TCRdb, the 5' RACE reads were re-called with MiXCR into one record per CDR3 protein. This sample has a few hundred thousand distinct CDR3 sequences, with under 20% found just once. Findings and limits, study-wide: What seemed typical of ankylosing spondylitis blood was a TCR beta motif built from fewer than ten highly homologous variants.

Sequencing used blood, either unsorted or a sorted T cell fraction (not recorded which). The receptors derive from a male donor with ankylosing spondylitis.

V is TRBV20-1 and J is TRBJ2-7; perhaps TRBD1 as D (6 bases). Trimming stripped 6 bases from V and 2 bases from J, with 17 bases between. CDR1 and CDR2 (germline): DFQATT, SNEGSKA (reference sequence). The CDR3 covers 14 residues. The CDR3 region has the DNA TGCAGTGCCCACAAAAAGGGGACAACCTACGAGCAGTACTTC. It yields the protein CSAHKKGTTYEQYF.

In this sample, this clonotype turned up many times. V is TRBV20-1 and J is TRBJ1-1; D is possibly TRBD1 (6 bases). V lost 2 bases and J 7 bases, leaving 11 bases between the germline ends. Looked up from germline, CDR1 is DFQATT and CDR2 is SNEGSKA (reference sequence). This CDR3 region has 12 residues. CDR3 amino acids: CSARRGGGEAFF. The CDR3 nucleotides read TGCAGTGCTAGAAGGGGAGGGGGTGAAGCTTTCTTT.

The chain has TRBV20-1 and TRBJ1-6; unclear D gene. This CDR3 is 16 amino acids long. Per germline, CDR1 DFQATT and CDR2 SNEGSKA (reference sequence). Between the trimmed V and J ends, which lost 5 bases and 7 bases, there was a span of 21 bases. The CDR3 sequence: CSARPDFGMTNSPLHF. The CDR3 region has the DNA TGCAGTGCTCGACCGGACTTTGGAATGACAAATTCACCCCTCCACTTT.

This clonotype was found a few times. The chain employs TRBV3-1 and TRBJ2-3; 10 bases map to TRBD2. V trimming: 6 bases; J trimming: 7 bases; junction bases outside the gene matches: 7. This CDR3 is 14 amino acids long. The germline gives CDR1 LGHDT, CDR2 YNNKEL (reference sequence). The CDR3 loop reads CASSGLAERYTQYF. The CDR3 coding sequence is TGTGCCAGCAGTGGACTAGCGGAACGGTATACGCAGTATTTT.

This sequence joins TRBV12-3 or TRBV12-4 and TRBJ1-2; possible D gene TRBD1, 5 bases. V was clipped by 1 base and J by 12 bases, with 18 bases between them. CDR3 size: 14 residues. CDR3 sequence reads: CASSLEDGGWKNTF. As DNA, the CDR3 is TGTGCCAGCAGTTTAGAGGACGGGGGGTGGAAAAACACCTTC.

This clonotype has just a few counts. The chain employs TRBV25-1 and TRBJ2-7; 8 bases line up with TRBD2. Germline V lookup: CDR1 MGHDK, CDR2 SYGVNS. V was clipped by 4 bases and J by 1 base; unmatched bases: 3. This CDR3 is built from 14 residues. CDR3: CASSGSGGSYEQYF. CDR3 coding DNA: TGTGCCAGCAGTGGCTCGGGGGGGTCCTACGAGCAGTACTTC.

The table lists this clonotype with many counts. The chain is built from TRBV29-1 and TRBJ2-1, with TRBD1 identical over 12 bases. The germline V gene encodes CDR1 SQVTM and CDR2 ANQGSEA. The junction had 8 bases not matched to a gene; V was cut back by 4 bases and J by 7 bases. The CDR3 sequence is 15 residues long. The CDR3 DNA sequence: TGCAGCGTTGTCCCGGGACAGGGGGCACGGAATGAGCAGTTCTTC. It is translated as CSVVPGQGARNEQFF.

This sequence joins TRBV7-2 and TRBJ1-2, with D possibly matching TRBD1 (5 bases). CDR1 and CDR2 (germline): SGHTA, FQGNSA. This CDR3 comprises 16 residues. The V gene lost 4 bases and the J gene lost 3 bases, with 18 bases spanning the gap. CDR3: CASSSLGAGPHYGYTF. The CDR3 nucleotides are TGTGCCAGCAGCTCCCTAGGGGCTGGGCCCCACTATGGCTACACCTTC.

This chain uses TRBV5-1 with TRBJ2-3; TRBD2 aligns across 10 bases. This CDR3 is 16 amino acids long. V lost 1 base and J lost 4; bases outside the gene matches: 6. Germline CDR1 reads SGHRS; CDR2 reads YFSETQ. CDR3: CASSLRAGGQSDTQYF. CDR3 nucleotide sequence: TGCGCCAGCAGCTTGAGAGCGGGGGGGCAGTCAGATACGCAGTATTTT.

This clonotype was seen a handful of times. V usage is TRBV7-2 and J usage is TRBJ1-2, with 7 bases lining up with TRBD1. V shed 4 bases, J shed 10 bases, and the junction held 6 bases outside the gene matches. The length of the CDR3 is 12 residues. Germline CDR1 reads SGHTA; CDR2 reads FQGNSA. The CDR3: CASSSQGGTYTF. The CDR3 DNA is TGTGCCAGCAGCTCCCAGGGGGGGACCTACACCTTC.

This clonotype was seen only a few times. The rearrangement joins TRBV28 to TRBJ2-1; the D gene could be TRBD1 or TRBD2 (5 bases each). The V end was cut by 5 bases, the J end by 0 bases, with 23 bases between. This CDR3 contains 19 residues. Germline V gene data show CDR1 as MDHEN and CDR2 as SYDVKM. Here the CDR3 reads CASSPYPASSRGSYNEQFF. CDR3 nucleotide sequence: TGTGCCAGCAGTCCCTACCCGGCTAGCTCGAGGGGCTCCTACAATGAGCAGTTCTTC.

There are a few counts of this clonotype. The chain carries TRBV24-1 and TRBJ1-1, with 7 nucleotides matching TRBD1. This CDR3 region has 14 residues. CDR1 KGHDR and CDR2 SFDVKD come from the germline V gene. V shed 5 bases and J 11 bases; nucleotides not matched to a gene: 13. CDR3 residues: CATSVRGHDRDAFF. CDR3 in DNA: TGTGCCACCAGTGTCCGAGGCCACGACAGGGATGCTTTCTTT.

This chain links TRBV20-1 with TRBJ1-4; D is unclear. V lost 5 bases and J lost 0, with 19 bases in between. Germline V gene lookup returns CDR1 DFQATT and CDR2 SNEGSKA (reference sequence). This CDR3 is built from 17 residues. CDR3 nucleotide sequence: TGCAGTGCTCCGAAAGTGGACCTATGGGCAACTAATGAAAAACTGTTTTTT. Encoded protein: CSAPKVDLWATNEKLFF.

CDR3 in DNA: TGTGCCAGCAGCCGGGACACCCATGAAAAACTGTTTTTT. It yields the protein CASSRDTHEKLFF. This sequence joins TRBV7-9 and TRBJ1-4, with D tentatively TRBD1 (6 bases). In germline, CDR1 is SEHNR, CDR2 FQNEAQ (reference sequence). The CDR3 has 13 amino acids. V was trimmed by 5 bases and J by 6 bases, leaving 10 bases between them.

This clonotype has ten or more counts. The chain employs TRBV12-3 or TRBV12-4 and TRBJ1-5; no clear D gene. CDR3 length: 15 amino acids. V was cut by 4 bases and J by 1 base, with 11 bases left in between. The CDR3 is CASSSSGRSNQPQHF. The DNA for the CDR3 is TGTGCCAGCAGTTCCTCCGGACGGAGCAATCAGCCCCAGCATTTT.

Ten or more counts support this clonotype. J is TRBJ2-5 and V is TRBV20-1, with D unresolved. Germline V CDR1 and CDR2: DFQATT, SNEGSKA (reference sequence). CDR3 size: 12 residues. V was clipped by 4 bases and J by 5 bases, with 11 bases between them. The CDR3 here is CSAIMVRETQYF. Here the CDR3 DNA reads TGCAGTGCTATTATGGTTAGGGAGACCCAGTACTTC.

This chain uses TRBV5-1 with TRBJ2-7; D gene unclear. This CDR3 is 12 amino acids long. Per germline, CDR1 SGHRS and CDR2 YFSETQ. Trimming stripped 0 bases from V and 6 bases from J, with 7 bases between. The chain's CDR3 is CASSLVRTEQYF. For the CDR3, the DNA is TGCGCCAGCAGCTTGGTACGTACCGAGCAGTACTTC.

The rearrangement links TRBV3-1 to TRBJ1-6, with D unclear. Trimming shortened V by 5 bases and J by 8 bases, and 13 bases separated the two germline ends. The CDR3 sequence is 14 residues long. Germline values: CDR1 LGHDT, CDR2 YNNKEL (reference sequence). DNA of the CDR3: TGTGCCAGCAGCTTCAGCCCTCGGGATTCACCCCTCCACTTT. Encoded protein: CASSFSPRDSPLHF.